The text below deals with one TCR beta chain. This record comes from a study of early T cells in non-severe SARS-CoV-2 infection. As for the study in general: Sequencing of bulk RNA from unsorted whole blood was done, without chain pairing.

Individual cDNA molecules received unique molecular identifiers during library preparation. TCRdb called the 5' RACE reads again in MiXCR, with one record for every CDR3 protein. Of some 63,000 distinct CDR3 sequences listed, over 10% were seen once; the top ten hold around 5.1%. There are 13 residues in the CDR3. Germline V gene lookup returns CDR1 MNHNY and CDR2 SVGAGI (reference sequence). The germline V and J ends were trimmed by 6 bases and 8 bases, with 16 bases remaining between them. V usage is TRBV6-6 and J usage is TRBJ1-2; D ambiguous. This clonotype originated in an adult who was a healthcare worker with PCR-confirmed SARS-CoV-2 infection or an uninfected control (not recorded which). Sample: whole blood. Written as DNA, the CDR3 is TGTGCCAGCAGGCTGGACCCCGGTAAGGGCTACACCTTC. It yields the protein CASRLDPGKGYTF.